These 29 T cell receptor beta chains share one sample of origin, sequenced in a study of identical twins. Using its own MiXCR run on the 5' RACE reads, TCRdb lists one record per CDR3 protein. The data hold 450,000 or so distinct CDR3 sequences, with about 24% observed a single time. These data were also filed under a second study, of T cells expressing NK-cell markers.

The specimen was CD4+ T cells sorted from blood. The receptors here all came from a woman aged 18-35 years in good health.

This clonotype was seen a few times. J is TRBJ2-1 and V is TRBV20-1; 9 bases line up with TRBD1. This CDR3 is 13 amino acids long. The V gene's germline CDR1 is DFQATT and CDR2 SNEGSKA (reference sequence). J lost 9 bases, V lost 1 base, and 4 bases had no gene match. Here the CDR3 DNA reads TGCAGTGCTAGAGTAACAGGGGGCATTGAGCAGTTCTTC. It codes for CSARVTGGIEQFF.

As concerns this clonotype: A junction end diverges from the germline sequence, so it may reflect a read error. This CDR3 reads CASSFPGLGTGGTDTQYF. CDR3 bases: TGTGCTAGCAGCTTCCCTGGATTGGGGACAGGGGGCACAGATACGCAGTATTTT. This chain connects TRBV7-7 to TRBJ2-3, with 10 bases that match TRBD1. This CDR3 has 18 amino acids. CDR1 SSHAT and CDR2 FNYEAQ come from the germline V gene (reference sequence).

The sample holds a few counts of this clonotype. The chain couples TRBV20-1 to TRBJ2-1; D uncertain. V was trimmed by 2 bases and J by 7 bases, leaving 9 bases between them. From germline, CDR1 is DFQATT and CDR2 SNEGSKA (reference sequence). This CDR3 contains 12 residues. For the CDR3, the DNA is TGCAGTGCTAGACAGGTTCTTAATGAGCAGTTCTTC. Translated: CSARQVLNEQFF.

This clonotype was recorded a few times. The chain uses TRBV20-1 and TRBJ1-6; no clear D gene. The CDR3 is 16 residues long. The V gene's germline CDR1 is DFQATT and CDR2 SNEGSKA (reference sequence). Trimming shortened V by 6 bases and J by 5 bases, and 20 bases separated the two germline ends. The CDR3 loop reads CSAPQKLNPHNSPLHF. Here the CDR3 DNA reads TGCAGTGCACCACAGAAACTTAACCCCCATAATTCACCCCTCCACTTT.

The chain couples TRBV6-1 to TRBJ2-7; D might be TRBD2 (5 bases). V was pared by 6 bases and J by 3 bases, with 15 bases between. CDR3 length: 14 residues. In germline, CDR1 is MNHNS, CDR2 SASEGT. In DNA, the CDR3 is TGTGCCAGCAGCCTTAAAGGACTGCACTACGAGCAGTACTTC. Translated: CASSLKGLHYEQYF.

The genes are TRBV5-6 and TRBJ2-5; 7 positions agree with TRBD2. Per germline, CDR1 SGHDT and CDR2 YYEEEE. The length of the CDR3 is 13 residues. Unmatched junction bases numbered 8, after V lost 7 bases and J lost 5 bases. The CDR3 loop is CASSPPGGETQYF. CDR3 coding DNA: TGTGCCAGCTCACCCCCCGGGGGGGAGACCCAGTACTTC.

This chain connects TRBV18 to TRBJ1-1; no reliable D call. The CDR3 length is 12 residues. Germline CDR1 is KGHSH and CDR2 is LQKENI. V shed 3 bases and J shed 3 bases, with 5 bases lying between them. CDR3 sequence: CASSPSYTEAFF. CDR3 DNA sequence: TGTGCCAGCTCACCTAGTTACACTGAAGCTTTCTTT.

This clonotype occurred a few times. CDR3 in amino acids: CASSPTGAYEQYF. The CDR3, as DNA: TGTGCCAGCAGCCCCACAGGGGCCTACGAGCAGTACTTC. The J gene is TRBJ2-7, the V gene TRBV7-6, with 7 bases aligning to TRBD1. V lost 5 bases to trimming and J lost 2 bases; unmatched junction nucleotides: 3. Germline V gives CDR1 SGHVS, CDR2 FNYEAQ. The CDR3 is made up of 13 amino acids.

This clonotype was detected a few times. The chain joins TRBV10-3 to TRBJ2-5; 7 nucleotides align to TRBD2. The CDR3 length is 14 residues. V was pared by 9 bases and J by 2 bases, with 9 bases of the junction left unmatched. Looked up from germline, CDR1 is ENHRY and CDR2 is SYGVKD. CDR3 DNA: TGTGCCATACAAAGCGGGGAGAAACAAGAGACCCAGTACTTC. This encodes CAIQSGEKQETQYF.

This clonotype has just a few counts. The V and J genes are TRBV9 and TRBJ2-2; D gene ambiguous. The CDR3 runs to 13 residues. The V and J ends lost 5 bases and 1 base respectively, with 6 bases between them. The germline CDR1 and CDR2 sequences are SGDLS and YYNGEE. The CDR3 is CASRRKNTGELFF. For the CDR3, the DNA is TGTGCCAGCAGGCGGAAGAACACCGGGGAGCTGTTTTTT.

About this clonotype itself: An end of the junction differs from the germline gene, which may be a read error. This chain links TRBV5-1 with TRBJ1-1; D gene uncertain. Germline V lookup: CDR1 SGHRS, CDR2 YFSETQ. This CDR3 contains 13 residues. The CDR3 is CASSLLLNTETFF. In nucleotides, the CDR3 is TGCGCCAGCAGCTTACTGCTGAACACTGAAACTTTCTTT.

This chain connects TRBV4-1 to TRBJ1-2; no clear D gene. Trimming took 1 base from V and 5 from J, leaving 8 bases between them. There are 13 residues in the CDR3. The V gene's germline CDR1 is MGHRA and CDR2 YSYEKL. In nucleotides, the CDR3 is TGCGCCAGCAGCCAAGTAGCGGAATATGGCTACACCTTC. It is translated as CASSQVAEYGYTF.

J is TRBJ1-1 and V is TRBV5-1, with 9 bases fitting TRBD1. V was pared by 2 bases and J by 5 bases, with 7 bases of the junction left unmatched. The CDR3 is 15 amino acids. The germline gives CDR1 SGHRS, CDR2 YFSETQ. The CDR3: CASSFGDREGTEAFF. The CDR3 coding sequence is TGCGCCAGCAGCTTTGGGGACAGGGAAGGGACTGAAGCTTTCTTT. The full variable domain, completed using reference TRBV5-1 and TRBJ1-1, is KAGVTQTPRYLIKTRGQQVTLSCSPISGHRSVSWYQQTPGQGLQFLFEYFSETQRNKGNFPGRFSGRQFSNSRSEMNVSTLELGDSALYLCASSFGDREGTEAFFGQGTRLTVV.

This clonotype occurred a few times. The V gene is TRBV10-3, the J gene TRBJ2-2; 10 nucleotides line up with TRBD1. This CDR3 has 15 amino acids. CDR1 is ENHRY and CDR2 is SYGVKD in the germline V gene. The V gene end was trimmed by 4 bases and the J gene end by 5 bases; junction bases not matched to a gene: 4. The CDR3 sequence is CAISVDRGDTGELFF. CDR3 sequence (DNA): TGTGCCATCAGTGTGGACAGGGGGGATACCGGGGAGCTGTTTTTT.

This sequence joins TRBV15 and TRBJ2-7; tentative D call: TRBD2 (6 bases). In germline, CDR1 is LNHNV, CDR2 YYDKDF (reference sequence). Trimming took 3 bases from V and 0 from J, leaving 9 bases between them. CDR3 length: 14 residues. The CDR3 coding sequence is TGTGCCACCAGCAGCGGGGGAAGCTCCTACGAGCAGTACTTC. Amino acid sequence: CATSSGGSSYEQYF.

This chain joins TRBV5-1 and TRBJ1-1, with D tentatively TRBD1 (6 bases). V was shortened by 4 bases and J by 3 bases, with 10 bases between the two germline ends. Germline loops: CDR1 SGHRS, CDR2 YFSETQ. The CDR3 consists of 13 residues. The CDR3 protein is CASSQTGDTEAFF. CDR3 nucleotide sequence: TGCGCCAGCAGCCAGACAGGCGACACTGAAGCTTTCTTT.

The chain combines TRBV5-1 with TRBJ2-2; D is unresolved. This CDR3 spans 15 amino acids. Germline loops: CDR1 SGHRS, CDR2 YFSETQ. The ends were cut back, 0 bases at V and 0 bases at J, with 6 bases in the middle. CDR3 nucleotides: TGCGCCAGCAGCTTGGTCCAGCCGAACACCGGGGAGCTGTTTTTT. It translates to CASSLVQPNTGELFF.

The rearrangement uses TRBV3-1 and TRBJ2-3; TRBD2 might be the D (5 bases). This CDR3 contains 14 residues. The germline V gene has CDR1 LGHDT and CDR2 YNNKEL (reference sequence). Trimming removed 1 base from V and 8 bases from J, with 13 bases in between. This chain's CDR3 is CASSQAASGSTQYF. The CDR3, as DNA: TGTGCCAGCAGCCAAGCTGCCTCTGGGAGTACGCAGTATTTT.

The chain employs TRBV3-1 and TRBJ2-3; TRBD2 agrees at 7 bases. Germline V lookup: CDR1 LGHDT, CDR2 YNNKEL (reference sequence). This CDR3 comprises 14 residues. The V segment lost 0 bases and the J segment 7 bases; nucleotides outside the gene matches: 4. CDR3 protein: CASSQELAHHTQYF. The CDR3 nucleotides read TGTGCCAGCAGCCAAGAACTAGCGCACCATACGCAGTATTTT.

V gene TRBV12-5 combines with J gene TRBJ2-7; TRBD2 matches 10 bases. The CDR3 spans 15 residues. After removal of 1 base from V and 3 bases from J, the junction contained 3 bases not matched to a gene. Germline V gene lookup returns CDR1 LGHNT and CDR2 FRNRAP. DNA for the CDR3: TGTGCTAGTGGTTTGGGGACTAGCGGAAACTACGAGCAGTACTTC. Translation: CASGLGTSGNYEQYF.

V usage is TRBV5-1 and J usage is TRBJ1-1, with a tentative D call TRBD1 (5 bases). The CDR3 is 14 amino acids. Germline V lookup: CDR1 SGHRS, CDR2 YFSETQ. The V and J ends lost 0 bases and 4 bases respectively, with 10 bases between them. CDR3 protein: CASSLVGALTEAFF. CDR3 nucleotide sequence: TGCGCCAGCAGCTTGGTCGGGGCACTCACTGAAGCTTTCTTT. Looking up the rest from reference TRBV5-1 and TRBJ1-1 gives the full variable domain: KAGVTQTPRYLIKTRGQQVTLSCSPISGHRSVSWYQQTPGQGLQFLFEYFSETQRNKGNFPGRFSGRQFSNSRSEMNVSTLELGDSALYLCASSLVGALTEAFFGQGTRLTVV.

This chain links TRBV9 with TRBJ1-6; perhaps TRBD1 as D (5 bases). The CDR3 length is 12 residues. V lost 4 bases to trimming and J lost 10 bases, with 9 bases between them. Germline CDR1 and CDR2: SGDLS and YYNGEE. The CDR3 DNA is TGTGCCAGCAGCCCGGGGGAATCACCCCTCCACTTT. It specifies CASSPGESPLHF.

This clonotype was seen a handful of times. The chain combines TRBV7-9 with TRBJ2-5, with 11 bases matching TRBD2. J was trimmed by 5 bases and V by 0 bases; bases with no gene match: 8. CDR1 and CDR2 from the germline V gene are SEHNR and FQNEAQ (reference sequence). This CDR3 spans 17 amino acids. In DNA form, the CDR3 reads TGTGCCAGCAGCTTAGCTGTAACTAGCGGGAGTGGGGAGACCCAGTACTTC. This codes for CASSLAVTSGSGETQYF.

The chain recombines TRBV24-1 with TRBJ1-2; TRBD1 might be the D (6 bases). Trimming took 5 bases from V and 6 from J, leaving 21 bases between them. CDR3 length equals 16 residues. Per germline, CDR1 KGHDR and CDR2 SFDVKD. The CDR3 DNA reads as TGTGCCACCAGTGCCGACCGGGGGAAGGGGGGAGATGGCTACACCTTC. Its protein product is CATSADRGKGGDGYTF.

CDR3 nucleotide sequence: TGTGCCAGCAGCCAGGGGACTGGAGGGACGAATGAGCAGTTCTTC. Protein: CASSQGTGGTNEQFF. The chain couples TRBV3-1 to TRBJ2-1, with a possible D match to TRBD2 (6 bases). Looked up from germline, CDR1 is LGHDT and CDR2 is YNNKEL (reference sequence). The CDR3 totals 15 residues. Trimming took 3 bases from V and 7 from J, leaving 16 bases between them.

The sample holds a few counts of this clonotype. The CDR3 protein is CATSRDRSSGYNEQFF. DNA for the CDR3: TGTGCCACCAGCAGAGACCGGTCTAGCGGCTACAATGAGCAGTTCTTC. This rearrangement joins TRBV15 to TRBJ2-1; 7 nucleotides match TRBD2. This CDR3 has 16 residues. Looked up from germline, CDR1 is LNHNV and CDR2 is YYDKDF (reference sequence). Trimming cost V 0 bases and J 3 bases; bases outside gene matches: 5.

This clonotype occurred a few times. The chain employs TRBV20-1 and TRBJ1-2; no firm D call. The CDR3 is 11 amino acids. The V end was cut by 1 base, the J end by 13 bases, with 13 bases between. Germline CDR1 and CDR2: DFQATT and SNEGSKA (reference sequence). CDR3 sequence (DNA): TGCAGTGCTAGAGTCGGAGGGTCGGGCACCTTC. Amino acids: CSARVGGSGTF.

The rearrangement joins TRBV5-1 to TRBJ1-1, with 10 bases that match TRBD1. Per germline, CDR1 SGHRS and CDR2 YFSETQ. This CDR3 has 15 residues. Trimming took 0 bases from V and 6 from J; bases not matched to a gene: 5. Here the CDR3 DNA reads TGCGCCAGCAGCTTGGCCGGACAGGGGGTCTCTGAAGCTTTCTTT. It encodes CASSLAGQGVSEAFF. Filled out from reference TRBV5-1 and TRBJ1-1, the complete variable domain reads KAGVTQTPRYLIKTRGQQVTLSCSPISGHRSVSWYQQTPGQGLQFLFEYFSETQRNKGNFPGRFSGRQFSNSRSEMNVSTLELGDSALYLCASSLAGQGVSEAFFGQGTRLTVV.

V gene TRBV3-1 combines with J gene TRBJ2-2, with TRBD2 matching over 11 bases. Germline loops: CDR1 LGHDT, CDR2 YNNKEL (reference sequence). Trimming cost V 7 bases and J 7 bases; bases outside gene matches: 5. CDR3 length: 14 amino acids. The CDR3 DNA reads TGTGCCAGCACCCCTAGCGGGGGGATCGGGGAGCTGTTTTTT. Its translation: CASTPSGGIGELFF.